This record looks at one T cell receptor beta chain sequence and its context. Its target is unknown. RNA extraction and reverse transcription yielded cDNA as sequencing template. Method: immunoSEQ multiplex PCR; TCRdb's copy keeps in-frame clones and lacks some. Among 120,000 to 150,000 clones, about four fifths were seen once, and the ten largest hold just under 25%. The entry originates in a study of CD8+ T cells in alopecia areata. Study-wide background: The drug, oral tofacitinib, was given to treated patients at 5 to 10 mg twice daily. General observations from the study: In lesional scalp, particularly from alopecia totalis/universalis, clonality was higher than in normal scalp.

The CDR3 sequence is 15 residues long. V gave up 0 bases and J gave up 5 bases, with 15 bases separating them. Germline CDR1 GTSNPN, CDR2 SVGIG (reference sequence). Treatment defined: oral pan-JAK inhibitor, 5-10 mg twice daily. Patients with alopecia areata provided lesional scalp punch biopsies as well as peripheral blood. This rearrangement joins TRBV30 to TRBJ2-3, with D possibly being TRBD1 (6 bases). This receptor was taken from a human donor with alopecia areata. Sequences were derived from CD8+ T cells sorted from blood, sampled at week 4, from a patient treated with tofacitinib. The CDR3 nucleotides are TGTGCCTGGAGTGTACGGCGGCAGGGGCGAGATACGCAGTATTTT. This codes for CAWSVRRQGRDTQYF.